This T cell receptor beta chain was found in a study of blood T cell repertoires in COVID-19. The method was immunoSEQ multiplex PCR; TCRdb's version includes in-frame clones alone and lacks a portion of them. The data show approximately 99,000 clones, 84% seen once. With 6 bases clipped from V and 3 bases from J, the junction kept 9 bases outside the gene matches. CDR1 is SGHTA, CDR2 FQGNSA, per germline. This CDR3 is 16 amino acids long. This chain connects TRBV7-2 to TRBJ2-1, with 9 bases identical to TRBD1. This TCR was sampled from a man aged 70 or older with active or convalescent COVID-19. Specimen: peripheral blood. DNA for the CDR3: TGTGCCAGCAGGACAGGGGGACAAGGATACTACAATGAGCAGTTCTTC. This codes for CASRTGGQGYYNEQFF. The full variable domain, with the rest looked up from reference TRBV7-2 and TRBJ2-1, is GAGVSQSPSNKVTEKGKDVELRCDPISGHTALYWYRQSLGQGLEFLIYFQGNSAPDKSGLPSDRFSAERTGGSVSTLTIQRTQQEDSAVYLCASRTGGQGYYNEQFFGPGTRLTVL.